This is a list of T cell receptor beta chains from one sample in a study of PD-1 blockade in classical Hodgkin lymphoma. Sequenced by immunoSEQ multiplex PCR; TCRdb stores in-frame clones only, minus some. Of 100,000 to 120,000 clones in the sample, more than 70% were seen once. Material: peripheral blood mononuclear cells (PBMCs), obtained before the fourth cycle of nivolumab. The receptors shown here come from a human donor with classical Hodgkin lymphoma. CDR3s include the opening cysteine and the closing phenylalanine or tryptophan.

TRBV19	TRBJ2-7	CASSEVPLTGPTSFSYEQYF
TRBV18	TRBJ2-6	CASSPSRGTGANVLTF
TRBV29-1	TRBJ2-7	CSACGALVSEQYF
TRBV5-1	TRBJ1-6	CASSLAGGEAPLHF
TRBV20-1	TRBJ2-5	CSAGETQYF
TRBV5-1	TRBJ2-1	CASSLYSLVYNEQFF
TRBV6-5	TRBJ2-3	CASNYLGLADTDTQYF
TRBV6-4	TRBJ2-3	CASSAGGYTQYF
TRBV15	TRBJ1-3	CATSSLDRNTIYF
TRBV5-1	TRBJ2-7	CASSRDVSSYEQYF
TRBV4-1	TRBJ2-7	CASSLGELDYEQYF
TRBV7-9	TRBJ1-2	CASSLGQGANYGYTF
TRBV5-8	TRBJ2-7	CASSFGQSYEQYF
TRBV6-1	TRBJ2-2	CASTLGTSGSGELFF
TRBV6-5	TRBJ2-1	CASSAAGDNEQFF
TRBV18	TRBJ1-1	CASSPDRDLNTEAFF
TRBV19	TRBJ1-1	CASSIRSRGNTEAFF
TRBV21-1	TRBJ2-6	CASSKVRSHSGANVLTF
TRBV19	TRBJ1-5	CASRDSFNQPQHF
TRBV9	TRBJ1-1	CASSVLNTEAFF
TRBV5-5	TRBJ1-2	CASSLGGGQLSGGYTF
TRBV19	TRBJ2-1	CASSTKLATSEQFF
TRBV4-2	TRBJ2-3	CASTPRISGSTDTQYF
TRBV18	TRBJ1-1	CASSPPLSGAEAFF
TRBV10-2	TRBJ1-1	CASADRSTEAFF
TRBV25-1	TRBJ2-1	CASSDRVGLAGVNEQFF
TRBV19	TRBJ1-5	CASSIGSSGGSTQHF
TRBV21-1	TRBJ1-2	CASATGRDYGYTF
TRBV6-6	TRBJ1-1	CASSLRENTEAFF
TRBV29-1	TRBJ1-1	CSVYRTGNTEAFF
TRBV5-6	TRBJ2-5	CASSLFAGEGETQYF
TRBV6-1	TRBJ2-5	CASSEAFRPQETQYF
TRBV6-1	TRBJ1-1	CASSELPQGAGTEAFF
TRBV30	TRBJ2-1	CAWATGGTYNEQFF
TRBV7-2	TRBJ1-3	CASSLSTGGRNTIYF
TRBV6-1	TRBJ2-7	CASSEAPTGGFYEQYF
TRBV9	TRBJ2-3	CASSLGWDTQYF
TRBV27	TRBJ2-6	CASRGTEAGANVLTF
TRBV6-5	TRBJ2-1	CASSYSWTSENNEQFF
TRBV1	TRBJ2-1	CTSSQDQLALKDEQFF
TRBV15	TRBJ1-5	CATSDRSNQPQHF
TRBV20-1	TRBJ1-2	CSAAPNYGYTF
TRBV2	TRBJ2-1	CASSEGLAGLF
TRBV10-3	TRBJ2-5	CAISEVQETQYF
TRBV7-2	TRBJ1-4	CASSLAGIQDEKLFF
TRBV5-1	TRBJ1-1	CASRSEGLFSTAFF
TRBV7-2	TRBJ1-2	CASSLEQANFFYGYTF
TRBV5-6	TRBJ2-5	CASSRGPETQYF
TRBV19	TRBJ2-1	CASSIPGLAGGSSYNEQFF
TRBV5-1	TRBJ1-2	CASSLGGIPGNVSPNRASNYGYTF
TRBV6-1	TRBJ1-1	CASSEPTAVEAFF